Listed below are T cell receptor beta chains from one sample, sequenced in a study of blood T cells in healthy people across ages. Each CDR3 protein is one row after TCRdb ran MiXCR on the 5' RACE reads. The sample has hundreds of thousands of distinct CDR3 sequences; around two fifths are singletons. Sequenced: blood. The receptors were sampled from a man aged 55 to 70 in good health. CDR3s include the opening cysteine and the closing phenylalanine or tryptophan. The D gene is left open where the match is weak.

cdr3_aa | cdr3_length | d_call | v_call
CASSLDPLYGYTF | 13 | . | TRBV11-3
CASSQFEGAGGYTF | 14 | TRBD1 | TRBV4-2
CARGPGYYGYTF | 12 | . | TRBV6-2/TRBV6-3
CASSLAGTGTRTDTQYF | 17 | TRBD1 | TRBV11-1
CSAHPRRAGGLSTDTQYF | 18 | TRBD2 | TRBV20-1
CATSDSDSSSGGKYNEQFF | 19 | TRBD2 | TRBV24-1
CSARDRKDWASNQPQHF | 17 | . | TRBV20-1
CSASLVWPTPSTDTQYF | 17 | . | TRBV20-1
CASSLSGGAEETQYF | 15 | . | TRBV7-2
CASSAGTAGTDTQYF | 15 | TRBD1 | TRBV9
CSAGRTSGGENEQYF | 15 | TRBD2 | TRBV20-1
CAIKGGGVQDTQYF | 14 | TRBD2 | TRBV10-3
CASRPTGGLSYEQYF | 15 | TRBD1 | TRBV6-6
CASSQVDTYTEAFF | 14 | . | TRBV3-1
CSVERGVGETQYF | 13 | . | TRBV29-1
CASSLVGSGGDEQFF | 15 | TRBD2 | TRBV11-2
CSVFRGYEQYF | 11 | . | TRBV29-1
CASSIRTGGLALHF | 14 | TRBD1 | TRBV2
CASSLYPWSFTDTQYF | 16 | . | TRBV6-5
CASSEATVGNGYTF | 14 | . | TRBV7-9
CASSSTGISTDTQYF | 15 | . | TRBV7-2
CASSQDAGGADTQYF | 15 | TRBD1 | TRBV4-1
CASSLGRNSYEQYF | 14 | . | TRBV7-2
CASSSDDVAGQYF | 13 | . | TRBV7-3
CASRPSGGYNEQFF | 14 | TRBD2 | TRBV12-3/TRBV12-4
CSAYTSGGPAAYEQYF | 16 | TRBD2 | TRBV20-1
CASSPRTAMNTEAFF | 15 | . | TRBV5-5
CASSGDGPGANVLTF | 15 | . | TRBV6-4
CASSVYGTSRYEQYF | 15 | . | TRBV9
CASSEEDRGLQETQYF | 16 | TRBD1 | TRBV7-9